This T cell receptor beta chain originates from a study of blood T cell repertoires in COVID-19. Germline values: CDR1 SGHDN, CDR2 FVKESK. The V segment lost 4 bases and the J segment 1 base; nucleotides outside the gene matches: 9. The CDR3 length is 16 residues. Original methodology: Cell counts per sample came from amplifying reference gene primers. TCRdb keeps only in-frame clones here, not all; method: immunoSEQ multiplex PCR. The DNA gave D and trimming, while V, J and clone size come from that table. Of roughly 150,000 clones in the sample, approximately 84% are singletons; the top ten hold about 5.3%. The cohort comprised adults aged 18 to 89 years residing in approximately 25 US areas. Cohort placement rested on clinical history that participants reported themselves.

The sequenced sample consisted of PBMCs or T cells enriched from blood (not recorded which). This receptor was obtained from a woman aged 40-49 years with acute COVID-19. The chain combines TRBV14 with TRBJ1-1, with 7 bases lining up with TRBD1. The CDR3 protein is CASSPSYRGENTEAFF. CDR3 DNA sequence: TGTGCCAGCAGCCCGTCGTACAGGGGCGAGAACACTGAAGCTTTCTTT.